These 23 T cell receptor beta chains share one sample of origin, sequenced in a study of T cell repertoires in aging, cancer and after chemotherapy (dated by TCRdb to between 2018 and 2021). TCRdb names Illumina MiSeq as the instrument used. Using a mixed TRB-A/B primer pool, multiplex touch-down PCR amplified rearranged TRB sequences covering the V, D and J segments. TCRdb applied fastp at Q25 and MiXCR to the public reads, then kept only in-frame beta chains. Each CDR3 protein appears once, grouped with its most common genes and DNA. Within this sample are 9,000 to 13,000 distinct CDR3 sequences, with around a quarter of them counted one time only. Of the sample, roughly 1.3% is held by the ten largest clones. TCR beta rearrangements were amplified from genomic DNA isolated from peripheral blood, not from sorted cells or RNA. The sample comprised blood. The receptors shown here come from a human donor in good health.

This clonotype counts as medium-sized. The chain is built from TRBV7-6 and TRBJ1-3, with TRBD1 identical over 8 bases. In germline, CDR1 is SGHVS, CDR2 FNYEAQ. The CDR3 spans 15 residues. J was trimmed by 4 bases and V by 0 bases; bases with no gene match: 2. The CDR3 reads CASSLAQGGGNTIYF. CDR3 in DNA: TGTGCCAGCAGCTTAGCACAGGGGGGAGGAAACACCATATATTTT.

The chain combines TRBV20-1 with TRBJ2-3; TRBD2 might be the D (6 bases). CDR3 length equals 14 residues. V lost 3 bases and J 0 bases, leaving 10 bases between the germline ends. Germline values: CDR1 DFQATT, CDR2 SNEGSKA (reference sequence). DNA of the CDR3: TGCAGTGCTAGTAGCGGTACTAGCACAGATACGCAGTATTTT. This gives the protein CSASSGTSTDTQYF.

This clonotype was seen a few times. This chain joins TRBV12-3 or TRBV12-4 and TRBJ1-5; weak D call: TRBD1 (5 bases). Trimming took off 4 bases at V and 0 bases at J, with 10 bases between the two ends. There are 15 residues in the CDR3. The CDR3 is CASSSSGPSNQPQHF. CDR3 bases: TGTGCCAGCAGTTCCTCGGGGCCTAGCAATCAGCCCCAGCATTTT.

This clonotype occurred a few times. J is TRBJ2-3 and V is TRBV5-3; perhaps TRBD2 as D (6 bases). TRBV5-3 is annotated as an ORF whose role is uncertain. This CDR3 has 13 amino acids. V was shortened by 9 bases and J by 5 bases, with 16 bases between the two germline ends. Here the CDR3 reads CATRRAGRDTQYF. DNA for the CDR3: TGTGCCACTCGGAGGGCGGGACGAGATACGCAGTATTTT.

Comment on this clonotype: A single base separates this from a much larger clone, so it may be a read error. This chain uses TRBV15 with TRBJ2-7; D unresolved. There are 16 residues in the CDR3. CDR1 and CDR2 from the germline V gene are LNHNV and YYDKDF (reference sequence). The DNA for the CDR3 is TGTGCCACCGGCAGAGGCGACCTACTCCCCCGGTACGAGCAGTACTTC. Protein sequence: CATGRGDLLPRYEQYF.

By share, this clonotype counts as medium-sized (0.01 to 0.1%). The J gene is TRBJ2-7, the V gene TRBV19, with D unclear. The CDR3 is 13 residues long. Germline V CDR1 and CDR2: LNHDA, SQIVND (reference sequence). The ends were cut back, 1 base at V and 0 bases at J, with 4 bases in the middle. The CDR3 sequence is CASSIASSYEQYF. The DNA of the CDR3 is TGTGCCAGTAGTATAGCAAGCTCCTACGAGCAGTACTTC.

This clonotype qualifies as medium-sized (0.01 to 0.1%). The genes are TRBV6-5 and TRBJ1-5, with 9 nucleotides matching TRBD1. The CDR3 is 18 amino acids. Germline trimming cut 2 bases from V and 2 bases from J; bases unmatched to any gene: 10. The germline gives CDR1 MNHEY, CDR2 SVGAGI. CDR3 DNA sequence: TGTGCCAGCAGTTACAGGGACAGGGTATCGACTGGCAATCAGCCCCAGCATTTT. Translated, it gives CASSYRDRVSTGNQPQHF.

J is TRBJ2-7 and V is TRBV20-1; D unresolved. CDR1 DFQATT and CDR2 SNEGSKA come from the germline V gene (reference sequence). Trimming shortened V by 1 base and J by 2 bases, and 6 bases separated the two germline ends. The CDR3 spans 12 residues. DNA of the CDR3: TGCAGTGCTAGAGGCACCACCTACGAGCAGTACTTC. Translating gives CSARGTTYEQYF.

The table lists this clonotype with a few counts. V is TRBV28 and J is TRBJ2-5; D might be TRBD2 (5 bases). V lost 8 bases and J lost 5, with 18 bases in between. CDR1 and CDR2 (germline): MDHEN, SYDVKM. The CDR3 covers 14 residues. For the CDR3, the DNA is TGTGCCAGCTCGCGGGCGAGGGCCGGGGAGACCCAGTACTTC. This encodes CASSRARAGETQYF.

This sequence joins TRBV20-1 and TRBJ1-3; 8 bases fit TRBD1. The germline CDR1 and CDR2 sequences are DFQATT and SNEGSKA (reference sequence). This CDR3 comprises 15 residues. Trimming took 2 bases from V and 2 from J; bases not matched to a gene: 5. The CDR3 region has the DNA TGCAGTGCTAGACGGACAGGGTATACTGGAAACACCATATATTTT. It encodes CSARRTGYTGNTIYF.

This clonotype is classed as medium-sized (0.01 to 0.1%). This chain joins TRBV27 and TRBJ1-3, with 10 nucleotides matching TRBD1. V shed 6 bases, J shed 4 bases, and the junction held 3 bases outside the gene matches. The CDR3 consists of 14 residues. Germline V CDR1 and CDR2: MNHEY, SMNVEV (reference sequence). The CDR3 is CASSATGGGNTIYF. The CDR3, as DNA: TGTGCCAGCAGCGCGACAGGGGGCGGAAACACCATATATTTT.

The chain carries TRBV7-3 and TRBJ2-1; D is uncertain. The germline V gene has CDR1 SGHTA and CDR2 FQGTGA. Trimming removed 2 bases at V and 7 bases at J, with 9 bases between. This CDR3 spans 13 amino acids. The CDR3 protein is CASSLGGSNEQFF. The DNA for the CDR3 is TGTGCCAGCAGCTTAGGTGGTAGTAATGAGCAGTTCTTC.

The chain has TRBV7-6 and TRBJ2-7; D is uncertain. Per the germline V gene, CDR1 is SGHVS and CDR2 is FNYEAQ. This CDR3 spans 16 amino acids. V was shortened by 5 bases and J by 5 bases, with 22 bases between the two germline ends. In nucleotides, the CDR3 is TGTGCCAGCAGCCCCTCCGGTGGACCGACGATTGACGAGCAGTACTTC. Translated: CASSPSGGPTIDEQYF.

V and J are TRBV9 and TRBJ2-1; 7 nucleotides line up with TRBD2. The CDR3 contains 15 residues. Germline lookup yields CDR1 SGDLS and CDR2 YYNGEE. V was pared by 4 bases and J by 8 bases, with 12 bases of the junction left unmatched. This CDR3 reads CASSLRSGTADEQFF. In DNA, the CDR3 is TGTGCCAGCAGCTTACGCAGCGGGACCGCGGATGAGCAGTTCTTC.

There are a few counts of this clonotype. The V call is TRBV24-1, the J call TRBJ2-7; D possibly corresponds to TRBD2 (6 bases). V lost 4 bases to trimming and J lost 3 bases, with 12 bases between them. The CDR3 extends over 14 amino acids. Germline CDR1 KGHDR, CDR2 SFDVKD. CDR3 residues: CATSDWDSYYEQYF. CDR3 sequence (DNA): TGTGCCACCAGTGACTGGGACTCGTACTACGAGCAGTACTTC.

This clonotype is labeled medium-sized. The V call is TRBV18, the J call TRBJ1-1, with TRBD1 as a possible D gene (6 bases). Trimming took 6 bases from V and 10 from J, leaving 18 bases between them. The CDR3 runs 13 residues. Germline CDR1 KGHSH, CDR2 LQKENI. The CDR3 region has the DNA TGTGCCAGCTCCCGCGAGGGGGGGCTGAGAGCTTTCTTT. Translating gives CASSREGGLRAFF.

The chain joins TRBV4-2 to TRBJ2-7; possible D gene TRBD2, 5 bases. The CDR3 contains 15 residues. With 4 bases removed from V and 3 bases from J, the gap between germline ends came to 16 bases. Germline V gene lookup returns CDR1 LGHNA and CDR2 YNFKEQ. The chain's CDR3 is CASSPYGPEVYEQYF. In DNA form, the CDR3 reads TGTGCCAGCAGCCCTTACGGCCCGGAGGTCTACGAGCAGTACTTC.

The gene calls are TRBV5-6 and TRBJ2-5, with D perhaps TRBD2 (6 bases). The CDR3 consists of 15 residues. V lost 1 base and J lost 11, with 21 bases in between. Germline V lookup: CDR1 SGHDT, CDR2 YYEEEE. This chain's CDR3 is CASSLFGRDSYGQYF. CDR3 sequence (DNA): TGTGCCAGCAGCTTGTTCGGACGGGACTCCTACGGGCAGTACTTC. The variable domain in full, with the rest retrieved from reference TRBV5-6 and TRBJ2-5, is DAGVTQSPTHLIKTRGQQVTLRCSPKSGHDTVSWYQQALGQGPQFIFQYYEEEERQRGNFPDRFSGHQFPNYSSELNVNALLLGDSALYLCASSLFGRDSYGQYFGPGTRLLVL.

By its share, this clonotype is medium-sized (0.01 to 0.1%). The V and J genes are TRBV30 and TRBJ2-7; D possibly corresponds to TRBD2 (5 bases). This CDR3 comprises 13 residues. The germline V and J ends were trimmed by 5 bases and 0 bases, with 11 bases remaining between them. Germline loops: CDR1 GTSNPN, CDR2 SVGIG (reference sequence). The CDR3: CAWGRDLSYEQYF. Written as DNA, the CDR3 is TGTGCCTGGGGACGGGATCTCTCCTACGAGCAGTACTTC.

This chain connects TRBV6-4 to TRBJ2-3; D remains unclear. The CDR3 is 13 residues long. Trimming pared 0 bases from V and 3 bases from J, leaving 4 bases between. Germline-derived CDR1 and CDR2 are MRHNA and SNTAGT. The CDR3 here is CASSDSPTDTQYF. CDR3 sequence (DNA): TGTGCCAGCAGTGACTCCCCGACAGATACGCAGTATTTT.

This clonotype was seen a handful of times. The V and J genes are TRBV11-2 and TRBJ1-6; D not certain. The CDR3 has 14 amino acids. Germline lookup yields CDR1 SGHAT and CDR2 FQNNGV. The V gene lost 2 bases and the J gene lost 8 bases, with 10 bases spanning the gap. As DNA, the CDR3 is TGTGCCAGCAGCTTAATAGACTCGTATTCACCCCTCCACTTT. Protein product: CASSLIDSYSPLHF. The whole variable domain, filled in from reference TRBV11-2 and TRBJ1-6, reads EAGVAQSPRYKIIEKRQSVAFWCNPISGHATLYWYQQILGQGPKLLIQFQNNGVVDDSQLPKDRFSAERLKGVDSTLKIQPAKLEDSAVYLCASSLIDSYSPLHFGNGTRLTVT.

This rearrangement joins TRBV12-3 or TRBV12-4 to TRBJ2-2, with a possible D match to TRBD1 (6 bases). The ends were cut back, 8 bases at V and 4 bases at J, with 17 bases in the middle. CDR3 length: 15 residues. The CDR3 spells CASRLAQGSTGELFF. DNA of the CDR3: TGTGCCAGCCGTCTGGCACAGGGTAGCACCGGGGAGCTGTTTTTT.

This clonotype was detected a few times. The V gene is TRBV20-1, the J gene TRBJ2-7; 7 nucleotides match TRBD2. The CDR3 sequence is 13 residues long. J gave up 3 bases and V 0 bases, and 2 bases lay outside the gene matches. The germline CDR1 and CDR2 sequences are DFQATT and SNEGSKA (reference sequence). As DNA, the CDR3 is TGCAGTGCTAGAGAGGCTAGCGGCTACGAGCAGTACTTC. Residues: CSAREASGYEQYF.